This T cell receptor beta chain was sequenced during a study of blood T cell repertoires in COVID-19. Across the study: COVID-19 samples from acute and convalescent phases originated in the United States, Italy and Spain.

The CDR3 is 15 residues long. CDR1 and CDR2 (germline): MGHRA, YSYEKL. Trimming cost V 0 bases and J 5 bases, with 14 bases left between them. Repertoires were generated with immunoSEQ multiplex PCR, while TCRdb's copy carries only in-frame clones and drops some. The sample includes around 100,000 clones, roughly 86% of them seen just once. The receptor was isolated from a man aged 40-49 years with acute or convalescent COVID-19. What was sequenced was peripheral blood. The chain carries TRBV4-1 and TRBJ2-7, with a tentative D call TRBD1 (5 bases). The chain's CDR3 is CASSQEGQGSDEQYF. The CDR3 nucleotides read TGCGCCAGCAGCCAAGAAGGGCAGGGTTCCGACGAGCAGTACTTC.